Each of the 5 T cell receptor beta chains below was sequenced from the same sample in a study of T cells expressing NK-cell markers. Using the 5' RACE reads, TCRdb records one entry per CDR3 protein without DNA. The table for this sample gives 200,000 to 300,000 distinct CDR3 sequences. Sequencing used blood T cells: a sorted CD56 or NKG2C T cell subset, CD4+ or CD8+ T cells, or bulk PBMC T cells (not recorded which). The receptors stem from a woman between 18 and 70 years old in good health.

The rearrangement links TRBV6-1 to TRBJ2-2. Looked up from germline, CDR1 is MNHNS and CDR2 is SASEGT. The CDR3 runs to 12 residues. CDR3 in amino acids: CASSYYTGELFF.

The chain employs TRBV7-6 and TRBJ1-1; without DNA, the TCRdb call of TRBD1 cannot be checked. The CDR3 sequence is 14 residues long. Germline CDR1 and CDR2: SGHVS and FNYEAQ. The CDR3 reads CASSPGRGNTEAFF.

This chain links TRBV2 with TRBJ1-5. Germline V CDR1 and CDR2: SNHLY, FYNNEI. The CDR3 has 14 amino acids. CDR3 loop: CASTPEVGGQPQHF.

This chain uses TRBV5-1 with TRBJ2-1; the TCRdb call, TRBD2, lacks DNA for checking. CDR3 length: 13 amino acids. Germline CDR1 is SGHRS and CDR2 is YFSETQ. The CDR3 loop is CASSSGGYNEQFF.

The chain has TRBV7-2 and TRBJ1-4. CDR3 length equals 14 residues. The germline gives CDR1 SGHTA, CDR2 FQGNSA. CDR3 loop: CASSLGREVEKLFF.